This TCR beta chain is drawn from a study of blood T cell repertoires in COVID-19. Study in general: PBMCs, B-cell-depleted T cells, or T cells provided the cDNA or gDNA that made up the material.

TCRdb keeps only in-frame clones here, not all; method: immunoSEQ multiplex PCR. This table has about 420,000 clones, 70% to 90% appearing once. The V end was cut by 8 bases, the J end by 3 bases, with 14 bases between. CDR1 and CDR2 from the germline V gene are MNHNY and SVGAGI (reference sequence). This CDR3 has 13 residues. Sequencing input: peripheral blood. The sequence derives from a man younger than 30 with COVID-19, enrolled during active disease. V is TRBV6-6 and J is TRBJ2-7; D may be TRBD1 (5 bases). CDR3 DNA sequence: TGTGCCAGCCGGATACAGGCGAGCTACGAGCAGTACTTC. Translating it yields CASRIQASYEQYF.